These T cell receptor beta chains were read from a single sample in a study of blood T cell repertoires in COVID-19. Repertoires were generated with immunoSEQ multiplex PCR, while TCRdb's copy carries only in-frame clones and drops some. The top ten hold over 9% of the sample, which has over 300,000 clones, roughly 90% seen once. Material for sequencing was PBMCs or T cells enriched from blood (not recorded which). The receptors stem from a woman between 40 and 50 years old who had recovered from COVID-19. Each CDR3 is given with its conserved first and last residue. The order of the fields is clone size, D gene, V gene, J gene, CDR3 protein, CDR3 DNA. The D gene is left open where the match is weak. A row's size may be missing; if present it is once, few, many or a size class.

abundance: -; d_gene: TRBD1; v_gene: TRBV6-6; j_gene: TRBJ1-4; CDR3aa: CASSLTGTGVEKLFF; CDR3nt: TGTGCCAGCAGTCTCACCGGGACAGGGGTTGAAAAACTGTTTTTT
abundance: -; d_gene: TRBD1; v_gene: TRBV28; j_gene: TRBJ1-2; CDR3aa: CASSLLGQGRLSDGYTF; CDR3nt: TGTGCCAGCAGTTTATTGGGACAGGGCCGACTGAGTGATGGCTACACCTTC
abundance: -; d_gene: -; v_gene: TRBV4-1; j_gene: TRBJ1-1; CDR3aa: CASSQDLGRTEAFF; CDR3nt: TGCGCCAGCAGCCAAGATCTGGGGAGGACTGAAGCTTTCTTT
abundance: -; d_gene: -; v_gene: TRBV5-1; j_gene: TRBJ2-1; CDR3aa: CASSLGSGTYNEQFF; CDR3nt: TGCGCCAGCAGCTTGGGGAGCGGAACCTACAATGAGCAGTTCTTC
abundance: -; d_gene: -; v_gene: TRBV19; j_gene: TRBJ2-1; CDR3aa: CASQFAGSYNEQFF; CDR3nt: TGTGCCAGCCAATTCGCGGGCTCCTACAATGAGCAGTTCTTC
abundance: -; d_gene: TRBD2; v_gene: TRBV9; j_gene: TRBJ2-1; CDR3aa: CASSVVRASGSNEQFF; CDR3nt: TGTGCCAGCAGCGTAGTCCGGGCTAGCGGGAGCAATGAGCAGTTCTTC
abundance: -; d_gene: -; v_gene: TRBV10-3; j_gene: TRBJ1-1; CDR3aa: CAISESNREAFF; CDR3nt: TGTGCCATCAGTGAGTCGAACAGGGAAGCTTTCTTT
abundance: -; d_gene: -; v_gene: TRBV3-1/TRBV3-2; j_gene: TRBJ1-2; CDR3aa: CASSRAGYGYTF; CDR3nt: TGTGCCAGCTCCCGGGCAGGGTATGGCTACACCTTC
abundance: once; d_gene: -; v_gene: TRBV7-3; j_gene: TRBJ1-1; CDR3aa: CASSLTPNLNTEAFF; CDR3nt: TGTGCCAGCAGCTTAACGCCTAACCTGAACACTGAAGCTTTCTTT
abundance: -; d_gene: -; v_gene: TRBV27; j_gene: TRBJ1-2; CDR3aa: CASSRGGAPNYGYTF; CDR3nt: TGTGCCAGCAGCCGGGGGGGGGCGCCGAACTATGGCTACACCTTC
abundance: once; d_gene: -; v_gene: TRBV10-3; j_gene: TRBJ2-2; CDR3aa: CAISVNRAGELFF; CDR3nt: TGTGCCATCAGTGTAAACAGGGCCGGGGAGCTGTTTTTT
abundance: -; d_gene: -; v_gene: TRBV4-3; j_gene: TRBJ2-7; CDR3aa: CASSQEAERYEQYF; CDR3nt: TGCGCCAGCAGCCAAGAGGCAGAGAGGTACGAGCAGTACTTC
abundance: -; d_gene: TRBD1; v_gene: TRBV7-2; j_gene: TRBJ2-5; CDR3aa: CASETSGTGRETQYF; CDR3nt: TGTGCCTCGGAAACTTCCGGGACAGGGAGGGAGACCCAGTACTTC
abundance: few; d_gene: -; v_gene: TRBV29-1; j_gene: TRBJ2-3; CDR3aa: CSVAQGGTDTQYF; CDR3nt: TGCAGCGTTGCGCAGGGCGGCACAGATACGCAGTATTTT
abundance: -; d_gene: -; v_gene: TRBV7-2; j_gene: TRBJ1-1; CDR3aa: CASSTTGKNTEAFF; CDR3nt: TGTGCCAGCAGCACAACAGGGAAGAACACTGAAGCTTTCTTT
abundance: -; d_gene: TRBD1; v_gene: TRBV4-3; j_gene: TRBJ1-4; CDR3aa: CASSQGRGDRGNEKLFF; CDR3nt: TGCGCCAGCAGCCAAGGACGAGGGGACAGGGGCAATGAAAAACTGTTTTTT
abundance: few; d_gene: -; v_gene: TRBV11-3; j_gene: TRBJ1-3; CDR3aa: CASSFRGNTIYF; CDR3nt: TGTGCCAGCAGCTTTCGTGGAAACACCATATATTTT
abundance: -; d_gene: TRBD2; v_gene: TRBV7-2; j_gene: TRBJ2-5; CDR3aa: CASSLAGGGETQYF; CDR3nt: TGTGCCAGCAGTCTAGCGGGGGGAGGAGAGACCCAGTACTTC
abundance: -; d_gene: TRBD1; v_gene: TRBV28; j_gene: TRBJ1-2; CDR3aa: CASSDDRGGYGYTF; CDR3nt: TGTGCCAGCAGCGACGACAGGGGTGGGTATGGCTACACCTTC
abundance: -; d_gene: TRBD2; v_gene: TRBV6-4; j_gene: TRBJ2-1; CDR3aa: CASSPKPGLAGHNEQFF; CDR3nt: TGTGCCAGCAGTCCTAAGCCGGGACTAGCGGGCCACAATGAGCAGTTCTTC
abundance: -; d_gene: -; v_gene: TRBV18; j_gene: TRBJ2-3; CDR3aa: CASSQPLGGDTDTQYF; CDR3nt: TGTGCCAGCTCACAACCTTTGGGCGGGGACACAGATACGCAGTATTTT
abundance: -; d_gene: -; v_gene: TRBV7-9; j_gene: TRBJ1-5; CDR3aa: CASSFSGGWQPQHF; CDR3nt: TGTGCCAGCAGCTTTTCCGGGGGTTGGCAGCCCCAGCATTTT
abundance: -; d_gene: TRBD2; v_gene: TRBV7-8; j_gene: TRBJ2-3; CDR3aa: CASSSRTSGGADTQYF; CDR3nt: TGTGCCAGCAGCTCCCGGACTAGCGGGGGGGCCGATACGCAGTATTTT
abundance: -; d_gene: TRBD1; v_gene: TRBV28; j_gene: TRBJ1-6; CDR3aa: CASSTGVSSYNSPLHF; CDR3nt: TGTGCCAGCAGTACAGGGGTGAGCTCCTATAATTCACCCCTCCACTTT
abundance: -; d_gene: TRBD2; v_gene: TRBV2; j_gene: TRBJ2-6; CDR3aa: CASSGLGLAVSGANVLTF; CDR3nt: TGTGCCAGCAGTGGTCTGGGACTAGCGGTCTCTGGGGCCAACGTCCTGACTTTC
abundance: -; d_gene: -; v_gene: TRBV7-3; j_gene: TRBJ2-1; CDR3aa: CASSLTGGRAGNEQFF; CDR3nt: TGTGCCAGCAGCTTAACTGGAGGGAGAGCGGGCAATGAGCAGTTCTTC
abundance: -; d_gene: -; v_gene: TRBV29-1; j_gene: TRBJ2-7; CDR3aa: CSVLLNWEQYF; CDR3nt: TGCAGCGTACTCCTTAATTGGGAGCAGTACTTC
abundance: -; d_gene: -; v_gene: TRBV3-1/TRBV3-2; j_gene: TRBJ2-7; CDR3aa: CASSQVSSGQYF; CDR3nt: TGTGCCAGCAGCCAAGTGTCGAGCGGGCAGTACTTC
abundance: -; d_gene: -; v_gene: TRBV9; j_gene: TRBJ1-5; CDR3aa: CASSTQGRDQPQHF; CDR3nt: TGTGCCAGCAGCACTCAGGGTCGGGATCAGCCCCAGCATTTT
abundance: -; d_gene: TRBD1; v_gene: TRBV30; j_gene: TRBJ1-2; CDR3aa: CAWGTGWEVSGYTF; CDR3nt: TGTGCCTGGGGGACAGGGTGGGAGGTTAGTGGCTACACCTTC
abundance: -; d_gene: TRBD1; v_gene: TRBV19; j_gene: TRBJ1-5; CDR3aa: CASNEGQGAYQPQHF; CDR3nt: TGTGCCAGTAACGAGGGACAGGGGGCGTATCAGCCCCAGCATTTT
abundance: -; d_gene: -; v_gene: TRBV28; j_gene: TRBJ1-6; CDR3aa: CASSLGQGGSPLHF; CDR3nt: TGTGCCAGCAGTTTAGGGCAGGGTGGTTCACCCCTCCACTTT
abundance: -; d_gene: -; v_gene: TRBV5-6; j_gene: TRBJ2-1; CDR3aa: CASSLEPVGDYGNEQFF; CDR3nt: TGTGCCAGCAGCTTAGAACCGGTCGGGGATTATGGGAATGAGCAGTTCTTC
abundance: -; d_gene: -; v_gene: TRBV27; j_gene: TRBJ2-1; CDR3aa: CASSLSYGLRDNEQFF; CDR3nt: TGTGCCAGCAGTTTATCGTACGGACTTAGGGACAATGAGCAGTTCTTC
abundance: -; d_gene: -; v_gene: TRBV30; j_gene: TRBJ2-7; CDR3aa: CAWSVQGQLYEQYF; CDR3nt: TGTGCCTGGAGTGTACAAGGACAGCTATACGAGCAGTACTTC
abundance: -; d_gene: -; v_gene: TRBV5-1; j_gene: TRBJ1-5; CDR3aa: CASSLAGNNQPQHF; CDR3nt: TGCGCCAGCAGCTTGGCCGGGAACAATCAGCCCCAGCATTTT
abundance: -; d_gene: -; v_gene: TRBV19; j_gene: TRBJ1-4; CDR3aa: CASTPTGATNEKLFF; CDR3nt: TGTGCCAGTACCCCGACAGGTGCAACTAATGAAAAACTGTTTTTT